This TCR beta chain was captured by sequencing in a study of long-term antiretroviral therapy in people with HIV (dated by TCRdb to the early 2020s). Describing the broader study: The earliest samples were collected roughly a decade before the 2015 WHO recommendation for immediate ART, at a time when ART was usually postponed until CD4 counts fell. Whether ART initiation and durable HIV suppression were associated with changes in peripheral blood TRB repertoire composition and diversity was tested in a retrospective serial study. The cohort contributed fewer than 200 cryopreserved PBMC samples from fewer than 35 adults with confirmed HIV infection, collected serially over a mean of approximately 6 years (range 1-12). Eleven of the 30 participants with HIV were female. No cross-contamination during QIAcube processing was seen in test extractions of a monoclonal T-cell line run alongside 33 polyclonal samples. General conclusions and limits of the study: Narrower CDR3 length ranges were observed in HIV repertoires than in controls, and an antigen-experienced repertoire with only a slight naive shift after ART was suggested by the network structure. Samples dated from about 2004 to 2018, and the ART regimens used may be less effective than current ones. Limited PBMC availability meant only the TCR beta chain was sequenced, without alpha chain pairing. Because pre-ART samples had limited cell numbers, unsorted PBMC were profiled rather than sorted CD4+ and CD8+ T cells. Inferences about post-ART repertoire changes were limited because no data were available on ART adherence, viral resistance or therapy changes. Expanded TRB clones identified before ART initiation dominated the repertoire at all time points, although this dominance fluctuated and declined in many PLHIV after ART. Starting ART was linked to a significant rise in TRB diversity, yet even with long-term ART the diversity remained significantly lower than in transplant donor controls.

Participants were included only if at least one PBMC sample before ART initiation and at least two post-ART samples were available. Treatment was received in the United States of America by all participants with HIV. Before DNA extraction, cryopreserved samples of roughly 1-11 million PBMC were thawed and then washed. At the time of the earliest PBMC sample, participants with HIV were aged between roughly 23 and 60 years. Per participant, PBMC samples came from 1-4 timepoints prior to ART initiation and 2-8 timepoints following ART initiation, for a median of 7 samples. Serial HIV viral load, CD4+ T-cell count, ART history and demographic data were obtained for every participant. Genomic DNA was extracted from unsorted PBMC with a Qiagen kit on a QIAcube, processed in batches of 12 samples. This clone was picked up one time. The specificity of this receptor is unknown. Per-base qualities were not stored, and no clone one base away is much larger.

The CDR3 runs 15 residues from the cysteine to the phenylalanine. Only the CDR3 region is kept as DNA, spanning 45 bases read in frame from base 1. CDR1 and CDR2 were assigned from the germline V gene (reference sequence) as MNHEY and SMNVEV. From V the trimming removes 3 bases and from J it removes 4 bases, while the gene matches leave 6 bases of the junction unaccounted for. Sequencing of the TRB variable region was done with the immunoSEQ hsTCRB v3.0 assay at survey level resolution. The target sequencing depth for TRB was about 40,000-50,000 T-cell genomes per sample. Pooled TRB libraries were sequenced on an Illumina MiSeq with a v3 150-cycle kit. The paper's data handling went like this. Repertoire analysis ran in R within a reproducible Nextflow workflow covering QC, data transformation and analysis. LymphoSeq2, an R package for exploring AIRR-Seq data, was used to implement custom analyses. A few samples that produced fewer than 5000 total TRB sequences were removed, so approximately 190 HIV repertoires were analyzed. Of the roughly 180 retained HIV repertoires, about 59 were collected before and around 130 after ART initiation. Repertoires were downsampled to 5000 TRB nucleotide sequences, with summary statistics averaged over 100 downsampling iterations. Only TRB sequences with CDR3 regions of at least seven amino acids were retained for analysis. Two measures captured diversity: a Shannon entropy-derived clonality score and the Gini coefficient. In the repertoire networks, any two of the top 5000 CDR3 amino acid sequences were linked whenever the two sequences differed by an edit distance of one. Antigen specificity groups and MHC restriction were predicted for TRB CDR3 amino acid sequences with GLIPH2. To flag known associations with CMV, EBV, HIV or tissue antigens, CDR3 amino acid sequences were compared against VDJdb and McPAS-TCR. Pre-ART, post-ART and control groups were compared with Wilcoxon signed-rank tests and Holm-Bonferroni correction. TCRdb stores this immuneACCESS table with in-frame sequences only. Part of the clones is absent; in the studies checked, under half of the shortfall reflects unresolved V genes, and no reason is known for the rest. That table is the source of V, J and clone size, and D and trimming were worked out from the DNA. Recorded for this sample are some 19,000 clones; around 78% of them occurred a single time. The ten largest clones take up approximately 7% of the sample.

The input for sequencing was unsorted PBMCs, taken 2.2 years after starting antiretroviral therapy. The clonotype was recovered from a man aged 45-65 years with HIV. The V and J segments used are TRBV27 and TRBJ2-1, with TRBD2 matching 7 junction bases. In nucleotide form, the sequence is TGTGCCAGCAGTTTTTTTCCTAGCGGATACAATGAGCAGTTCTTC. It specifies CASSFFPSGYNEQFF.